The clone carrying this T cell receptor beta chain occurred many times. What it binds is not known. From blood, about 230-500 ng of genomic DNA served as TRB template. TRB rearrangements were amplified by multiplex PCR with BIOMED2 TRB-A/B primers. Via MiXCR, TCRdb re-called the multiplex PCR reads, giving one row per CDR3 protein. This sample has about 13,000 distinct CDR3 sequences, with 25% found just once. Germline V gene sequence: CDR1 MNHEY, CDR2 SVGAGI. Trimming took off 6 bases at V and 6 bases at J, with 14 bases between the two ends. The CDR3 runs 14 residues. The sample originates from a study of T and B cells in COVID-19 patients. Study background: Peripheral blood came from COVID-19 patients with active infection or after recovery. Study findings and constraints: The recovered cohort had thousands of exclusive TCR clusters, including 31 low generation probability clusters.

The V gene is TRBV6-5, the J gene TRBJ2-2, with a possible D match to TRBD1 (5 bases). The receptor's source is a human donor who had recovered from COVID-19. Sequenced input: blood. CDR3 residues: CASRFRERSGELFF. The CDR3, as DNA: TGTGCCAGCAGATTCAGGGAAAGATCCGGGGAGCTGTTTTTT.